The 27 T cell receptor beta chains below come from one sample, sequenced in a study of cytomegalovirus exposure and HLA in healthy donors. The PCR was carried out with 60 Vbeta primers and 13 Jbeta primers. Generated by immunoSEQ multiplex PCR, the TCRdb table keeps only in-frame clones and is missing some. Among around 120,000 clones listed, about two thirds were seen once. Sequenced material: PBMCs. The receptors derive from a woman aged 60-70 years in good health and CMV-seropositive.

This clone was seen more than once but under ten times. This rearrangement joins TRBV6-1 to TRBJ1-4; a possible D gene is TRBD1 (5 bases). Germline CDR1 MNHNS, CDR2 SASEGT. CDR3 length: 14 amino acids. The ends were cut back, 6 bases at V and 6 bases at J, with 14 bases in the middle. The CDR3 DNA sequence: TGTGCCAGCAGCGACGGGGGGTTGGATGAAAAACTGTTTTTT. Residues: CASSDGGLDEKLFF.

This clone has a single count. The J gene is TRBJ2-1, the V gene TRBV2; no firm D call. Germline loops: CDR1 SNHLY, CDR2 FYNNEI. V shed 7 bases and J shed 7 bases, with 11 bases lying between them. This CDR3 has 12 residues. The CDR3 DNA reads as TGTGCCAGCATGGCGGCTGGAAATGAGCAGTTCTTC. This encodes CASMAAGNEQFF.

This clone was picked up a small number of times. The gene calls are TRBV6-5 and TRBJ1-2, with D perhaps TRBD1 (5 bases). The germline V gene has CDR1 MNHEY and CDR2 SVGAGI. The CDR3 has 15 residues. The V end was cut by 7 bases, the J end by 0 bases, with 15 bases between. In nucleotides, the CDR3 is TGTGCCAGCACCAGAGGAGACAGAGCTAACTATGGCTACACCTTC. As protein: CASTRGDRANYGYTF.

The chain is built from TRBV18 and TRBJ1-1, with no clear D. Germline V CDR1 and CDR2: KGHSH, LQKENI. With 3 bases removed from V and 3 bases from J, the gap between germline ends came to 11 bases. This CDR3 contains 14 residues. The CDR3 is CASSPREWDTEAFF. In nucleotides, the CDR3 is TGTGCCAGCTCACCGAGGGAGTGGGACACTGAAGCTTTCTTT.

The chain employs TRBV19 and TRBJ1-4; D unclear. Deletions cut 5 bases from V and 2 bases from J, with 12 bases between. CDR1 is LNHDA, CDR2 SQIVND, per germline (reference sequence). The CDR3 has 15 residues. The CDR3 loop reads CASSLLGVTNEKLFF. The CDR3 bases are TGTGCCAGTAGTCTACTAGGAGTTACTAATGAAAAACTGTTTTTT.

This chain joins TRBV6-5 and TRBJ2-2; D gene ambiguous. Between the trimmed V and J ends, which lost 6 bases and 1 base, there was a span of 12 bases. Germline CDR1 is MNHEY and CDR2 is SVGAGI. The CDR3 is 15 residues long. As DNA, the CDR3 is TGTGCCAGCAGCCTGGGCAGCTTGAACACCGGGGAGCTGTTTTTT. Protein product: CASSLGSLNTGELFF.

The CDR3 DNA reads TGTGCCAGCAGCACAGGGGACACCATATATTTT. This gives the protein CASSTGDTIYF. This chain links TRBV7-9 with TRBJ1-3; TRBD1 matches at 7 bases. V lost 5 bases, J lost 8 bases, and 0 bases stayed unmatched. CDR3 length: 11 amino acids. CDR1 is SEHNR and CDR2 is FQNEAQ in the germline V gene (reference sequence).

The chain combines TRBV19 with TRBJ2-1; D is possibly TRBD1 (6 bases). Germline V lookup: CDR1 LNHDA, CDR2 SQIVND (reference sequence). Trimming took 5 bases from V and 1 from J, leaving 12 bases between them. This CDR3 has 15 amino acids. CDR3 loop: CASSSGTQSYNEQFF. For the CDR3, the DNA is TGTGCCAGTAGTTCCGGGACACAATCCTACAATGAGCAGTTCTTC.

The rearrangement links TRBV5-1 to TRBJ2-1, with D tentatively TRBD1 (6 bases). Trimming shortened V by 1 base and J by 1 base, and 12 bases separated the two germline ends. Germline V gene lookup returns CDR1 SGHRS and CDR2 YFSETQ. This CDR3 region has 16 residues. In nucleotides, the CDR3 is TGCGCCAGCAGCTTGAGCAGGGGTGAATCCTACAATGAGCAGTTCTTC. It codes for CASSLSRGESYNEQFF.

This clone was seen just once. The V gene is TRBV7-3, the J gene TRBJ2-7; weak D call: TRBD2 (5 bases). V gave up 4 bases and J gave up 0 bases, with 10 bases separating them. From germline, CDR1 is SGHTA and CDR2 FQGTGA. This CDR3 is built from 14 residues. The CDR3 DNA is TGTGCCAGCAGCTCTGGACTCCTCTCCTACGAGCAGTACTTC. Translated: CASSSGLLSYEQYF.

The chain links TRBV7-9 to TRBJ1-1, with a tentative D call TRBD1 (6 bases). CDR1 and CDR2 (germline): SEHNR, FQNEAQ (reference sequence). V was trimmed by 0 bases and J by 4 bases, leaving 12 bases between them. This CDR3 has 15 amino acids. The chain's CDR3 is CASSLATGKSTEAFF. In DNA form, the CDR3 reads TGTGCCAGCAGCTTAGCGACAGGAAAGAGCACTGAAGCTTTCTTT.

This clone was recorded only once. V is TRBV7-2 and J is TRBJ1-5; 8 nucleotides align to TRBD1. The length of the CDR3 is 18 residues. J gave up 0 bases and V 5 bases, and 12 bases lay outside the gene matches. Looked up from germline, CDR1 is SGHTA and CDR2 is FQGNSA. The CDR3 loop reads CASSHPDRASHSNQPQHF. In DNA form, the CDR3 reads TGTGCCAGCAGCCACCCGGACAGGGCTTCCCATAGCAATCAGCCCCAGCATTTT. Combining the CDR3 with reference TRBV7-2 and TRBJ1-5 gives the whole variable domain GAGVSQSPSNKVTEKGKDVELRCDPISGHTALYWYRQSLGQGLEFLIYFQGNSAPDKSGLPSDRFSAERTGGSVSTLTIQRTQQEDSAVYLCASSHPDRASHSNQPQHFGDGTRLSIL.

This chain joins TRBV4-2 and TRBJ1-1, with a tentative D call TRBD1 (6 bases). From germline, CDR1 is LGHNA and CDR2 YNFKEQ. Trimming cost V 4 bases and J 0 bases, with 12 bases left between them. The CDR3 spans 15 residues. The CDR3 DNA follows: TGTGCCAGCAGCCCCCGGACAGCTCTGAACACTGAAGCTTTCTTT. It translates to CASSPRTALNTEAFF.

The table lists this clone with a few counts. This rearrangement joins TRBV10-1 to TRBJ2-5; 8 nucleotides match TRBD2. Germline loops: CDR1 WNHNN, CDR2 SYGVQD (reference sequence). Germline trimming cut 5 bases from V and 5 bases from J; bases unmatched to any gene: 7. The CDR3 runs 14 residues. The CDR3 protein is CASSTGGAGETQYF. Here the CDR3 DNA reads TGCGCCAGCAGTACCGGGGGGGCCGGTGAGACCCAGTACTTC.

The V call is TRBV7-3, the J call TRBJ2-1; possibly TRBD1 for D (7 bases). The CDR3 consists of 14 residues. V was trimmed by 3 bases and J by 8 bases, leaving 14 bases between them. Germline CDR1 is SGHTA and CDR2 is FQGTGA. CDR3 in DNA: TGTGCCAGCAGCTTCGCCCCAGGGGGGTATGAGCAGTTCTTC. This encodes CASSFAPGGYEQFF.

J is TRBJ2-1 and V is TRBV19; 10 nucleotides match TRBD2. V lost 6 bases, J lost 5 bases, and 4 bases stayed unmatched. CDR1 is LNHDA and CDR2 is SQIVND in the germline V gene (reference sequence). CDR3 size: 14 residues. The CDR3 nucleotides read TGTGCCAGTAGACTAGCGGGGACCCACAATGAGCAGTTCTTC. It is translated as CASRLAGTHNEQFF. The variable domain in full, completed from reference TRBV19 and TRBJ2-1, reads DGGITQSPKYLFRKEGQNVTLSCEQNLNHDAMYWYRQDPGQGLRLIYYSQIVNDFQKGDIAEGYSVSREKKESFPLTVTSAQKNPTAFYLCASRLAGTHNEQFFGPGTRLTVL.

The V call is TRBV2, the J call TRBJ2-2; the D is unclear. V was pared by 2 bases and J by 10 bases, with 8 bases between. The CDR3 spans 12 residues. Germline loops: CDR1 SNHLY, CDR2 FYNNEI. CDR3 protein: CASSELPAELFF. The DNA for the CDR3 is TGTGCCAGCAGTGAACTACCCGCGGAGCTGTTTTTT.

This clone was counted only a few times. The chain combines TRBV4-1 with TRBJ2-3; 9 positions match TRBD2. J gave up 1 base and V 2 bases, and 4 bases lay outside the gene matches. CDR3 length: 16 residues. Germline CDR1 is MGHRA and CDR2 is YSYEKL. The CDR3 here is CASSQTSGGRTDTQYF. The DNA for the CDR3 is TGCGCCAGCAGCCAAACGAGCGGGGGGCGCACAGATACGCAGTATTTT.

The chain employs TRBV5-1 and TRBJ1-2; 7 bases match TRBD1. Germline V gene lookup returns CDR1 SGHRS and CDR2 YFSETQ. The CDR3 has 15 amino acids. After removal of 0 bases from V and 3 bases from J, the junction contained 5 bases not matched to a gene. The CDR3 here is CASSLASGQDYGYTF. The CDR3 DNA follows: TGCGCCAGCAGCTTGGCCAGCGGACAGGACTATGGCTACACCTTC.

This rearrangement joins TRBV11-2 to TRBJ1-5, with D unresolved. The V end lost 3 bases, the J end lost 7 bases, and 10 bases lay between the germline ends. The CDR3 length is 13 residues. CDR1 and CDR2 (germline): SGHAT, FQNNGV. As DNA, the CDR3 is TGTGCCAGCAGCTTCAACGAGGAACAGCCCCAGCATTTT. As protein: CASSFNEEQPQHF.

The chain has TRBV6-6 and TRBJ2-5; D gene unclear. The J call may be wrong; the DNA end is better matched by TRBJ2-7. CDR3 length: 15 residues. CDR1 and CDR2 (germline): MNHNY, SVGAGI (reference sequence). The CDR3 region has the DNA TGTGCCAGCAGTCCCACCCGCGACACCTCCTACGAGCAGTACTTC. Protein sequence: CASSPTRDTSYEQYF.

V is TRBV27 and J is TRBJ2-7, with 7 bases aligning to TRBD1. After removal of 3 bases from V and 2 bases from J, the junction contained 1 base not matched to a gene. This CDR3 has 13 amino acids. Germline values: CDR1 MNHEY, CDR2 SMNVEV (reference sequence). The DNA for the CDR3 is TGTGCCAGCAGTTTCGGGACAGCCTACGAGCAGTACTTC. It translates to CASSFGTAYEQYF.

The CDR3 nucleotides are TGTGCCAGCAGTTACACCATACAGGGAGCTGGAAACACCATATATTTT. It specifies CASSYTIQGAGNTIYF. The V and J genes are TRBV6-5 and TRBJ1-3, with a possible D match to TRBD1 (6 bases). Between the trimmed V and J ends, which lost 2 bases and 2 bases, there was a span of 13 bases. CDR1 MNHEY and CDR2 SVGAGI come from the germline V gene. The length of the CDR3 is 16 residues.

The chain recombines TRBV29-1 with TRBJ2-5, with 10 bases lining up with TRBD1. The CDR3 has 15 residues. V lost 6 bases and J lost 4; bases outside the gene matches: 11. Germline CDR1 is SQVTM and CDR2 is ANQGSEA. The CDR3 sequence: CSVARGTGEGETQYF. CDR3 nucleotide sequence: TGCAGCGTCGCCAGAGGGACAGGGGAGGGAGAGACCCAGTACTTC.

The rearrangement joins TRBV5-5 to TRBJ2-2; 12 nucleotides agree with TRBD1. V trimming: 3 bases; J trimming: 5 bases; junction bases outside the gene matches: 8. Germline V gene data show CDR1 as SGHKS and CDR2 as YYEKEE (reference sequence). The CDR3 spans 17 residues. The CDR3 region is CASSYTGQGAGTGELFF. CDR3 DNA: TGTGCCAGCAGCTATACGGGACAGGGGGCAGGTACCGGGGAGCTGTTTTTT.

The chain employs TRBV9 and TRBJ1-6, with D possibly TRBD1 on 6 matching bases. The CDR3 contains 12 residues. Germline-derived CDR1 and CDR2 are SGDLS and YYNGEE. Trimming cost V 1 base and J 11 bases, with 7 bases left between them. The CDR3 loop is CASSVQGPPLHF. CDR3 DNA: TGTGCCAGCAGCGTACAGGGGCCACCCCTCCACTTT.

The chain has TRBV13 and TRBJ2-1; D is undetermined. Germline V CDR1 and CDR2: PRHDT, FYEKMQ (reference sequence). The CDR3 is made up of 13 amino acids. With 4 bases removed from V and 7 bases from J, the gap between germline ends came to 11 bases. CDR3 in DNA: TGTGCCAGCAGCTCCTCCCTTAGTAATGAGCAGTTCTTC. This codes for CASSSSLSNEQFF.